This T cell receptor beta chain was found in a study of blood T cell repertoires in COVID-19. Participants' reported clinical history set cohort assignment. Two consecutive negative NP/OP PCR tests, clearance, or resolved symptoms defined Cohort 3 recovery. In the original processing: Using reference gene primer amplification, nucleated cell counts were estimated. Measured with immunoSEQ multiplex PCR; TCRdb has only the in-frame clones, and not every one. That table gives V, J and clone size, and the DNA gave D and trimming. The sample consists of 300,000 to 350,000 clones, over 75% of them appearing once. Trimming took 9 bases from V and 2 from J; bases not matched to a gene: 5. Germline V gives CDR1 SNHLY, CDR2 FYNNEI. This CDR3 spans 13 amino acids.

The TCR was taken from a man aged 30 to 39 who had recovered from COVID-19. Source material: PBMCs or T cells enriched from blood (not recorded which). The rearrangement uses TRBV2 and TRBJ2-7, with 9 bases matching TRBD1. CDR3 sequence reads: CARTGTGTYEQYF. In DNA form, the CDR3 reads TGTGCCAGGACCGGGACAGGGACCTACGAGCAGTACTTC.